Below, 27 T cell receptor beta chains from the same sample are listed, as sequenced in a study of blood T cells in healthy people across ages. Primers used in a second PCR of about 7 to 12 cycles were a sample-barcoded 5' primer and a J-beta primer mix. TCRdb recomputed calls from the 5' RACE reads with MiXCR, one row per CDR3 protein. The table includes about 970,000 distinct CDR3 sequences, roughly half detected once. The specimen sequenced was blood. The receptors stem from a woman aged 55-70 years in good health.

This clonotype showed up just once. V usage is TRBV7-3 and J usage is TRBJ2-4; 8 bases match TRBD1. The J call may be in error: the DNA end matches TRBJ2-7 better. This CDR3 region has 13 residues. CDR1 SGHTA and CDR2 FQGTGA come from the germline V gene. The CDR3 coding sequence is TGTGCCAGCAGCCCCGGGACAGGTCGCGAGCAGTACTTC. This sequence encodes CASSPGTGREQYF.

This clonotype has a handful of counts. This chain joins TRBV10-3 and TRBJ2-5; 14 bases line up with TRBD2. After removal of 4 bases from V and 7 bases from J, the junction contained 20 bases not matched to a gene. Looked up from germline, CDR1 is ENHRY and CDR2 is SYGVKD. This CDR3 region has 20 residues. CDR3 loop: CAISVISGTSGSYGDGTQYF. CDR3 bases: TGTGCCATCAGTGTAATATCCGGGACTAGCGGGAGTTACGGGGACGGGACCCAGTACTTC.

This chain connects TRBV7-8 to TRBJ2-7, with 10 bases aligning to TRBD2. The CDR3 is 15 residues long. V was clipped by 2 bases and J by 2 bases; unmatched bases: 3. Germline lookup yields CDR1 SGHVS and CDR2 FQNEAQ. The CDR3 DNA is TGTGCCAGCAGCTTAACAGCGGGAGGGCCCTACGAGCAGTACTTC. As protein: CASSLTAGGPYEQYF.

The chain employs TRBV18 and TRBJ2-4, with TRBD1 matching 8 bases. V was clipped by 3 bases and J by 13 bases; unmatched bases: 14. The CDR3 runs to 15 residues. Looked up from germline, CDR1 is KGHSH and CDR2 is LQKENI. CDR3 coding DNA: TGTGCCAGCTCACCGACCGTACAGGGGGTTCGGGAGCAGTACTTC. Translating it yields CASSPTVQGVREQYF. The full variable domain, its missing parts supplied by reference TRBV18 and TRBJ2-4, is NAGVMQNPRHLVRRRGQEARLRCSPMKGHSHVYWYRQLPEEGLKFMVYLQKENIIDESGMPKERFSAEFPKEGPSILRIQQVVRGDSAAYFCASSPTVQGVREQYFGAGTRLSVL.

The rearrangement joins TRBV27 to TRBJ2-7, with 12 bases matching TRBD2. CDR1 and CDR2 (germline): MNHEY, SMNVEV (reference sequence). Trimming took 6 bases from V and 3 from J; bases not matched to a gene: 9. The CDR3 totals 16 residues. The CDR3: CASSPPGTSGHYEQYF. The DNA for the CDR3 is TGTGCCAGCAGCCCCCCAGGGACTAGCGGGCACTACGAGCAGTACTTC.

This clonotype turned up a few times. The chain links TRBV20-1 to TRBJ2-1; D is undetermined. Germline assignment: CDR1 DFQATT and CDR2 SNEGSKA (reference sequence). V gave up 4 bases and J gave up 8 bases, with 12 bases separating them. This CDR3 comprises 12 residues. CDR3 region: CSAMFGLDEQFF. The CDR3 region has the DNA TGCAGTGCTATGTTCGGTCTGGATGAGCAGTTCTTC.

This sequence joins TRBV5-1 and TRBJ1-1; D unresolved. CDR3 length: 13 amino acids. V shed 1 base and J shed 4 bases, with 8 bases lying between them. Germline V CDR1 and CDR2: SGHRS, YFSETQ. CDR3 protein: CASSLNPGTEAFF. The CDR3 DNA reads as TGCGCCAGCAGCTTGAACCCGGGCACTGAAGCTTTCTTT. The full variable domain, in which reference TRBV5-1 and TRBJ1-1 provide the parts outside the CDR3, is KAGVTQTPRYLIKTRGQQVTLSCSPISGHRSVSWYQQTPGQGLQFLFEYFSETQRNKGNFPGRFSGRQFSNSRSEMNVSTLELGDSALYLCASSLNPGTEAFFGQGTRLTVV.

This clonotype was counted only a few times. The rearrangement joins TRBV7-2 to TRBJ2-3; D is perhaps TRBD2 (6 bases). V lost 1 base to trimming and J lost 6 bases, with 14 bases between them. CDR1 and CDR2 (germline): SGHTA, FQGNSA. This CDR3 is built from 15 residues. CDR3 amino acids: CASSLGNGRSDTQYF. The CDR3, as DNA: TGTGCCAGCAGCTTAGGGAACGGGAGATCCGATACGCAGTATTTT.

The chain's CDR3 is CASSSRTKGGNEQFF. The CDR3, as DNA: TGTGCCAGCAGCTCCAGGACTAAGGGGGGAAATGAGCAGTTCTTC. V and J are TRBV7-2 and TRBJ2-1; either TRBD1 or TRBD2 may supply D (6 bases each). Germline loops: CDR1 SGHTA, CDR2 FQGNSA. This CDR3 has 15 amino acids. V lost 4 bases and J lost 7, with 17 bases in between. Based on the CDR3 plus reference TRBV7-2 and TRBJ2-1, the full variable domain is GAGVSQSPSNKVTEKGKDVELRCDPISGHTALYWYRQSLGQGLEFLIYFQGNSAPDKSGLPSDRFSAERTGGSVSTLTIQRTQQEDSAVYLCASSSRTKGGNEQFFGPGTRLTVL.

This clonotype came up a few times. CDR3 sequence reads: CSASTGTQYF. CDR3 DNA: TGCAGTGCCAGCACGGGGACCCAGTACTTC. This chain uses TRBV20-1 with TRBJ2-5, with D unresolved. Germline V lookup: CDR1 DFQATT, CDR2 SNEGSKA (reference sequence). Trimming took off 6 bases at V and 7 bases at J, with 9 bases between the two ends. The CDR3 is 10 amino acids.

This clonotype was observed a few times. The chain couples TRBV6-6 to TRBJ2-7; D may match TRBD1 or TRBD2 (5 bases each). The germline CDR1 and CDR2 sequences are MNHNY and SVGAGI (reference sequence). Trimming shortened V by 7 bases and J by 0 bases, and 16 bases separated the two germline ends. This CDR3 is 15 amino acids long. In nucleotides, the CDR3 is TGTGCCAGCAACGATAGTCCGGGGACCTCCTACGAGCAGTACTTC. Translated: CASNDSPGTSYEQYF.

Here the CDR3 DNA reads TGTGCCAGCAGCAGTGAGACAGCCCCTAGAGGCTACACCTTC. Translating gives CASSSETAPRGYTF. This chain joins TRBV5-4 and TRBJ1-2; the D gene is possibly TRBD1 (5 bases). V was shortened by 4 bases and J by 8 bases, with 18 bases between the two germline ends. The CDR3 length is 14 residues. Germline CDR1 reads SGHNT; CDR2 reads YYREEE (reference sequence).

The chain has TRBV5-1 and TRBJ2-1; 10 bases match TRBD2. CDR1 and CDR2 (germline): SGHRS, YFSETQ. Unmatched junction bases numbered 7, after V lost 5 bases and J lost 5 bases. This CDR3 has 15 amino acids. DNA for the CDR3: TGCGCCAGCAGAGAGGCTAGCGGGAGTCACAATGAGCAGTTCTTC. This codes for CASREASGSHNEQFF.

This chain uses TRBV29-1 with TRBJ2-7, with 8 bases fitting TRBD1. J lost 6 bases, V lost 7 bases, and 11 bases had no gene match. The CDR3 has 13 amino acids. Germline CDR1 SQVTM, CDR2 ANQGSEA. The CDR3 spells CSAGQGIGAEQYF. CDR3 nucleotide sequence: TGCAGCGCCGGACAGGGCATCGGGGCCGAGCAGTACTTC.

This chain connects TRBV15 to TRBJ2-2, with 8 bases matching TRBD2. J was trimmed by 6 bases and V by 3 bases; bases with no gene match: 3. The CDR3 contains 14 residues. Germline CDR1 is LNHNV and CDR2 is YYDKDF (reference sequence). The CDR3 here is CATSSGRGPGELFF. CDR3 in DNA: TGTGCCACCAGCAGCGGGAGGGGACCCGGGGAGCTGTTTTTT.

Comment on this clonotype: The germline gene is not matched at one end of the junction; a read error may be the cause. The chain has TRBV20-1 and TRBJ2-7; 13 nucleotides agree with TRBD2. CDR3 length: 14 residues. The V gene's germline CDR1 is DFQATT and CDR2 SNEGSKA (reference sequence). CDR3 residues: CGAQGLAGIYEQYF. The CDR3 DNA follows: TGCGGTGCACAGGGACTAGCGGGGATTTACGAGCAGTACTTC.

The rearrangement links TRBV9 to TRBJ2-1, with 11 bases that match TRBD2. The ends lost 4 bases at V and 15 bases at J; junction bases unmatched: 9. Germline values: CDR1 SGDLS, CDR2 YYNGEE. The CDR3 contains 13 residues. Here the CDR3 DNA reads TGTGCCAGCAGCCCCTCGACTAGCGGGATTATGTTCTTC. It specifies CASSPSTSGIMFF.

V usage is TRBV20-1 and J usage is TRBJ2-1, with TRBD2 matching 7 bases. CDR1 and CDR2 (germline): DFQATT, SNEGSKA (reference sequence). This CDR3 comprises 16 residues. J gave up 3 bases and V 5 bases, and 13 bases lay outside the gene matches. The chain's CDR3 is CSAWSRGGSVYNEQFF. CDR3 nucleotide sequence: TGCAGTGCTTGGTCTCGGGGCGGGAGTGTCTACAATGAGCAGTTCTTC.

V is TRBV2 and J is TRBJ2-2; unclear D gene. Germline CDR1 SNHLY, CDR2 FYNNEI. Trimming took off 2 bases at V and 3 bases at J, with 10 bases between the two ends. The CDR3 totals 15 residues. This CDR3 reads CASSEYVGDTGELFF. DNA of the CDR3: TGTGCCAGCAGTGAATACGTCGGAGACACCGGGGAGCTGTTTTTT.

This rearrangement joins TRBV6-2 or TRBV6-3 to TRBJ2-3, with 7 bases aligning to TRBD2. This CDR3 region has 22 residues. V lost 5 bases and J lost 0; bases outside the gene matches: 26. Germline values: CDR1 MNHEY, CDR2 SVGEGT. In DNA, the CDR3 is TGTGCCAGCAGTCCTTTCCCCTTCCGTACTAGCGAACCCACCTCTAGCACAGATACGCAGTATTTT. It is translated as CASSPFPFRTSEPTSSTDTQYF.

The gene calls are TRBV7-2 and TRBJ1-2; 8 nucleotides align to TRBD1. V trimming: 5 bases; J trimming: 5 bases; junction bases outside the gene matches: 4. Germline V gene lookup returns CDR1 SGHTA and CDR2 FQGNSA. This CDR3 has 13 amino acids. The CDR3 nucleotides are TGTGCCAGCAGCCCGGACAGGGAATATGGCTACACCTTC. Translated: CASSPDREYGYTF.

J is TRBJ1-5 and V is TRBV4-3; maybe TRBD1 (6 bases). The ends were cut back, 0 bases at V and 7 bases at J, with 16 bases in the middle. The germline V gene has CDR1 LGHNA and CDR2 YSLEER. The CDR3 is 16 residues long. The CDR3 bases are TGCGCCAGCAGCCAAGATCTAGGCAGGGACAAGCAGCCCCAGCATTTT. Translated: CASSQDLGRDKQPQHF.

This clonotype showed up just a few times. This chain links TRBV25-1 with TRBJ2-7; perhaps TRBD2 as D (6 bases). The CDR3 extends over 13 amino acids. The germline CDR1 and CDR2 sequences are MGHDK and SYGVNS. V was shortened by 7 bases and J by 6 bases, with 16 bases between the two germline ends. The CDR3 region has the DNA TGTGCCAGCACAAACGTGGGAGGATCCGAGCAGTACTTC. This gives the protein CASTNVGGSEQYF.

This clonotype was counted a few times. The J gene is TRBJ2-5, the V gene TRBV7-6, with 11 nucleotides matching TRBD2. This CDR3 region has 16 residues. V lost 6 bases, J lost 11 bases, and 17 bases stayed unmatched. Germline assignment: CDR1 SGHVS and CDR2 FNYEAQ. The CDR3 protein is CASSPLAGASTGEQYF. The CDR3 region has the DNA TGTGCCAGCAGTCCACTAGCGGGAGCCTCTACGGGGGAGCAGTACTTC.

J is TRBJ1-4 and V is TRBV6-2 or TRBV6-3; D is unclear. Germline CDR1 reads MNHEY; CDR2 reads SVGEGT. V was trimmed by 7 bases and J by 5 bases, leaving 5 bases between them. CDR3 length equals 11 residues. The DNA of the CDR3 is TGTGCCAGCACCTCAAATGAAAAACTGTTTTTT. It codes for CASTSNEKLFF.

This clonotype has a handful of counts. The chain combines TRBV5-1 with TRBJ2-7, with TRBD2 matching 11 bases. The CDR3 loop spans 16 amino acids. Trimming took 1 base from V and 1 from J; bases not matched to a gene: 4. Germline values: CDR1 SGHRS, CDR2 YFSETQ. CDR3 loop: CASSLYWTSGSYEQYF. CDR3 nucleotide sequence: TGCGCCAGCAGCTTGTATTGGACTAGCGGGTCCTACGAGCAGTACTTC.

The chain couples TRBV5-1 to TRBJ2-5, with D perhaps matching TRBD2 (5 bases). V lost 0 bases, J lost 5 bases, and 14 bases lay in between. Germline CDR1 and CDR2: SGHRS and YFSETQ. The CDR3 runs 15 residues. Written as DNA, the CDR3 is TGCGCCAGCAGCTTGGAATCCCTGGGAGCGGAGACCCAGTACTTC. Translation gives CASSLESLGAETQYF.